The 27 T cell receptor beta chains listed next were all sequenced from one sample in a study of lymphopenia after photon versus proton radiotherapy. Libraries were prepared by immunoSEQ multiplex PCR; TCRdb keeps only in-frame clonotypes and omits some of them. This sample carries more than 25,000 clones, roughly four fifths of them seen once, and the ten largest clones take approximately 4%. The sequencing here drew on peripheral blood, taken from a patient treated with photon-based radiotherapy. The origin of the receptors is a woman aged 45-65 years with pancreatic cancer.

The chain is built from TRBV28 and TRBJ1-3; D perhaps matches TRBD1 (6 bases). CDR1 MDHEN and CDR2 SYDVKM come from the germline V gene. Trimming took 7 bases from V and 3 from J, leaving 13 bases between them. The CDR3 length is 14 residues. Written as DNA, the CDR3 is TGTGCCAGCAAGCCATCGACAGGTGGAAACACCATATATTTT. Translated, it gives CASKPSTGGNTIYF.

The chain uses TRBV4-1 and TRBJ2-7; no clear D gene. Germline CDR1 is MGHRA and CDR2 is YSYEKL. The V and J ends lost 0 bases and 0 bases respectively, with 6 bases between them. The CDR3 length is 14 residues. The CDR3 loop reads CASSQEEFSYEQYF. The CDR3 DNA sequence: TGCGCCAGCAGCCAAGAGGAGTTCTCCTACGAGCAGTACTTC.

This chain uses TRBV4-3 with TRBJ1-1; TRBD1 agrees at 7 bases. The germline V gene encodes CDR1 LGHNA and CDR2 YSLEER. This CDR3 region has 16 residues. The V gene end was trimmed by 0 bases and the J gene end by 6 bases; junction bases not matched to a gene: 10. The CDR3 coding sequence is TGCGCCAGCAGCCAAGATACCAGGGGGAAGGCAGCTGAAGCTTTCTTT. Translated, it gives CASSQDTRGKAAEAFF.

The gene calls are TRBV15 and TRBJ1-4, with D possibly TRBD1 on 5 matching bases. CDR1 LNHNV and CDR2 YYDKDF come from the germline V gene (reference sequence). The CDR3 has 17 amino acids. The V and J ends lost 0 bases and 3 bases respectively, with 14 bases between them. CDR3 nucleotide sequence: TGTGCCACCAGCAGAGAAGGGGTCGGGGCGGCTAATGAAAAACTGTTTTTT. The encoded protein is CATSREGVGAANEKLFF.

The chain uses TRBV5-1 and TRBJ2-4; TRBD1 is a possible D gene (6 bases). Trimming took off 0 bases at V and 7 bases at J, with 14 bases between the two ends. There are 15 residues in the CDR3. The germline V gene encodes CDR1 SGHRS and CDR2 YFSETQ. The CDR3, as DNA: TGCGCCAGCAGCTTGGCTCTACAGGGTCGGAACATTCAGTACTTC. This codes for CASSLALQGRNIQYF. The full variable domain, rest sourced from reference TRBV5-1 and TRBJ2-4, is KAGVTQTPRYLIKTRGQQVTLSCSPISGHRSVSWYQQTPGQGLQFLFEYFSETQRNKGNFPGRFSGRQFSNSRSEMNVSTLELGDSALYLCASSLALQGRNIQYFGAGTRLSVL.

The chain carries TRBV5-1 and TRBJ2-1, with 12 bases lining up with TRBD2. The length of the CDR3 is 20 residues. The germline V gene encodes CDR1 SGHRS and CDR2 YFSETQ. V shed 5 bases, J shed 3 bases, and the junction held 18 bases outside the gene matches. Here the CDR3 reads CASRGGLAGGSPLDYNEQFF. For the CDR3, the DNA is TGCGCCAGCAGAGGAGGGCTAGCGGGAGGGTCCCCACTAGACTACAATGAGCAGTTCTTC.

This chain uses TRBV7-7 with TRBJ2-7, with 9 bases that match TRBD1. The V gene's germline CDR1 is SSHAT and CDR2 FNYEAQ (reference sequence). This CDR3 contains 15 residues. V was pared by 5 bases and J by 4 bases, with 9 bases of the junction left unmatched. The CDR3 DNA is TGTGCCAGCAGCCAGGGACAGGGATTGTTTTACGAGCAGTACTTC. It is translated as CASSQGQGLFYEQYF.

The genes are TRBV21-1 and TRBJ1-4. TRBV21-1 constitutes a pseudogene. The CDR3 contains 13 residues. CDR3 loop: CATTRRERRKTVF. CDR3 bases: TGTGCCACCACCCGAAGGGAACGGAGAAAAACTGTTTTT.

This sequence joins TRBV11-2 and TRBJ2-2; TRBD1 or TRBD2 may be the D gene (5 bases each). The germline CDR1 and CDR2 sequences are SGHAT and FQNNGV. The ends were cut back, 3 bases at V and 1 base at J, with 15 bases in the middle. The CDR3 consists of 17 residues. The CDR3 DNA reads TGTGCCAGCAGCTTCGGGGCGGGCGGGCTGAACACCGGGGAGCTGTTTTTT. Encoded protein: CASSFGAGGLNTGELFF.

A single count supports this clone. This rearrangement joins TRBV27 to TRBJ2-7; perhaps TRBD2 as D (6 bases). The germline V gene encodes CDR1 MNHEY and CDR2 SMNVEV (reference sequence). CDR3 length: 14 residues. V was pared by 3 bases and J by 3 bases, with 12 bases between. CDR3 loop: CASSFSSDFYEQYF. The CDR3 DNA reads TGTGCCAGCAGTTTTTCTAGCGACTTCTACGAGCAGTACTTC.

The V and J genes are TRBV28 and TRBJ1-2, with a weak D call TRBD1 (5 bases). V gave up 5 bases and J gave up 10 bases, with 17 bases separating them. This CDR3 region has 13 residues. Germline V CDR1 and CDR2: MDHEN, SYDVKM. The CDR3: CASSTNWDGFYTF. CDR3 nucleotides: TGTGCCAGCAGTACTAACTGGGACGGATTCTACACCTTC.

The gene calls are TRBV19 and TRBJ2-7, with TRBD2 matching 15 bases. J lost 6 bases, V lost 6 bases, and 9 bases had no gene match. Germline CDR1 reads LNHDA; CDR2 reads SQIVND (reference sequence). This CDR3 contains 16 residues. The CDR3 bases are TGTGCCAGTAGAAGGACTAGCGGGAGGGCGAACGGCGAGCAGTACTTC. As protein: CASRRTSGRANGEQYF.

The V call is TRBV28, the J call TRBJ2-7; the D is unclear. The V end was cut by 5 bases, the J end by 4 bases, with 6 bases between. Germline V gene sequence: CDR1 MDHEN, CDR2 SYDVKM. This CDR3 has 11 residues. CDR3 in amino acids: CASSTEYEQYF. CDR3 DNA sequence: TGTGCCAGCAGTACCGAATACGAGCAGTACTTC.

The V call is TRBV4-3, the J call TRBJ2-1; 7 bases agree with TRBD2. V was pared by 3 bases and J by 5 bases, with 10 bases of the junction left unmatched. In germline, CDR1 is LGHNA, CDR2 YSLEER. This CDR3 contains 16 residues. The CDR3 sequence is CASSHAPGGINNEQFF. In nucleotides, the CDR3 is TGCGCCAGCAGCCATGCCCCGGGGGGAATCAACAATGAGCAGTTCTTC.

The rearrangement links TRBV10-3 to TRBJ1-5; the D is unclear. Germline V gene data show CDR1 as ENHRY and CDR2 as SYGVKD. V gave up 0 bases and J gave up 0 bases, with 27 bases separating them. The CDR3 is 22 amino acids. The CDR3 region has the DNA TGTGCCATCAGTGAGTCGACTCGCGGGAGATATCGTAGGTATATTAGCAATCAGCCCCAGCATTTT. It is translated as CAISESTRGRYRRYISNQPQHF.

The J gene is TRBJ2-1, the V gene TRBV5-1; TRBD1 agrees at 7 bases. This CDR3 is built from 15 residues. J gave up 7 bases and V 2 bases, and 9 bases lay outside the gene matches. CDR1 is SGHRS and CDR2 is YFSETQ in the germline V gene. The CDR3 nucleotides read TGCGCCAGCAGCTTACAGGGGATCAGCGGTAATGAGCAGTTCTTC. Residues: CASSLQGISGNEQFF.

As concerns this clone: One junction end does not reproduce the germline sequence, and a read error may be involved. V gene TRBV7-9 combines with J gene TRBJ2-2; tentatively, D is TRBD2 (5 bases). This CDR3 region has 14 residues. The V gene's germline CDR1 is SEHNR and CDR2 FQNEAQ (reference sequence). The CDR3 sequence is CASSPGMNAGELFF. In DNA, the CDR3 is TGTGCCAGCAGCCCGGGGATGAACGCCGGGGAGCTGTTTTTT.

DNA of the CDR3: TGTGCCAGCAGCTTCTTGAGGGATGCCCCCTATGGCTACACCTTC. It codes for CASSFLRDAPYGYTF. This chain joins TRBV7-2 and TRBJ1-2; no reliable D call. The CDR3 contains 15 residues. Between the trimmed V and J ends, which lost 3 bases and 4 bases, there was a span of 15 bases. The V gene's germline CDR1 is SGHTA and CDR2 FQGNSA.

This rearrangement joins TRBV19 to TRBJ2-6, with 7 bases identical to TRBD2. Germline trimming cut 7 bases from V and 0 bases from J; bases unmatched to any gene: 3. CDR1 and CDR2 (germline): LNHDA, SQIVND (reference sequence). CDR3 length equals 15 residues. CDR3 residues: CASKGGSSGANVLTF. In nucleotides, the CDR3 is TGTGCCAGTAAGGGCGGGAGCTCTGGGGCCAACGTCCTGACTTTC.

The genes are TRBV13 and TRBJ2-7; 10 bases are a match to TRBD2. Germline V gives CDR1 PRHDT, CDR2 FYEKMQ (reference sequence). The CDR3 runs to 15 residues. With V trimmed by 1 base and J by 3 bases, 3 bases remained unmatched. The CDR3 loop is CASSLVASGGYEQYF. Here the CDR3 DNA reads TGTGCCAGCAGCTTAGTGGCTAGCGGGGGCTACGAGCAGTACTTC. The full variable domain, with the rest looked up from reference TRBV13 and TRBJ2-7, is AAGVIQSPRHLIKEKRETATLKCYPIPRHDTVYWYQQGPGQDPQFLISFYEKMQSDKGSIPDRFSAQQFSDYHSELNMSSLELGDSALYFCASSLVASGGYEQYFGPGTRLTVT.

The gene calls are TRBV5-6 and TRBJ2-5; 8 bases agree with TRBD1. This CDR3 region has 14 residues. J was trimmed by 5 bases and V by 0 bases; bases with no gene match: 3. Germline lookup yields CDR1 SGHDT and CDR2 YYEEEE. This chain's CDR3 is CASSLVQGAETQYF. CDR3 nucleotide sequence: TGTGCCAGCAGCTTGGTGCAGGGGGCCGAGACCCAGTACTTC.

The rearrangement uses TRBV9 and TRBJ1-3, with a possible D match to TRBD1 (6 bases). V was trimmed by 4 bases and J by 4 bases, leaving 12 bases between them. The CDR3 totals 14 residues. Germline assignment: CDR1 SGDLS and CDR2 YYNGEE. CDR3 residues: CASSSGTSGNTIYF. CDR3 bases: TGTGCCAGCAGCTCCGGGACATCAGGAAACACCATATATTTT.

V usage is TRBV29-1 and J usage is TRBJ1-2; D gene unclear. Germline V gene data show CDR1 as SQVTM and CDR2 as ANQGSEA. V lost 5 bases and J lost 4, with 11 bases in between. This CDR3 region has 12 residues. This CDR3 reads CSVTTESYGYTF. DNA of the CDR3: TGCAGCGTTACTACCGAGAGCTATGGCTACACCTTC.

The rearrangement links TRBV9 to TRBJ1-1; D remains unclear. This CDR3 contains 12 residues. Germline V gives CDR1 SGDLS, CDR2 YYNGEE. Trimming removed 4 bases from V and 11 bases from J, with 15 bases in between. In DNA, the CDR3 is TGTGCCAGCAGCTCAGGATCCCCCCCGGCTTTCTTT. Its translation is CASSSGSPPAFF.

The V and J genes are TRBV19 and TRBJ1-3; TRBD1 is a possible D gene (5 bases). Germline CDR1 and CDR2: LNHDA and SQIVND (reference sequence). This CDR3 is built from 17 residues. Deletions cut 0 bases from V and 3 bases from J, with 15 bases between. The CDR3 DNA follows: TGTGCCAGTAGTATAGATTCTAGGGGATTCAGTGGAAACACCATATATTTT. It yields the protein CASSIDSRGFSGNTIYF.

This clone was observed once. CDR3 sequence reads: CSVGGLAGGINTDTQYF. The CDR3 DNA reads TGCAGCGTGGGCGGCCTAGCGGGAGGGATAAACACAGATACGCAGTATTTT. The rearrangement uses TRBV29-1 and TRBJ2-3, with 12 bases lining up with TRBD2. Germline V CDR1 and CDR2: SQVTM, ANQGSEA. This CDR3 is built from 17 residues. The junction had 12 bases not matched to a gene; V was cut back by 6 bases and J by 2 bases.

The chain combines TRBV7-2 with TRBJ2-1; 7 nucleotides line up with TRBD2. The CDR3 sequence is 18 residues long. The trim removed 1 base at V and 6 bases at J, leaving 15 bases unmatched. Germline V CDR1 and CDR2: SGHTA, FQGNSA. In DNA form, the CDR3 reads TGTGCCAGCAGCTTAGTCGGGCTAATCGGCGGGAGTCGCAATGAGCAGTTCTTC. This codes for CASSLVGLIGGSRNEQFF.